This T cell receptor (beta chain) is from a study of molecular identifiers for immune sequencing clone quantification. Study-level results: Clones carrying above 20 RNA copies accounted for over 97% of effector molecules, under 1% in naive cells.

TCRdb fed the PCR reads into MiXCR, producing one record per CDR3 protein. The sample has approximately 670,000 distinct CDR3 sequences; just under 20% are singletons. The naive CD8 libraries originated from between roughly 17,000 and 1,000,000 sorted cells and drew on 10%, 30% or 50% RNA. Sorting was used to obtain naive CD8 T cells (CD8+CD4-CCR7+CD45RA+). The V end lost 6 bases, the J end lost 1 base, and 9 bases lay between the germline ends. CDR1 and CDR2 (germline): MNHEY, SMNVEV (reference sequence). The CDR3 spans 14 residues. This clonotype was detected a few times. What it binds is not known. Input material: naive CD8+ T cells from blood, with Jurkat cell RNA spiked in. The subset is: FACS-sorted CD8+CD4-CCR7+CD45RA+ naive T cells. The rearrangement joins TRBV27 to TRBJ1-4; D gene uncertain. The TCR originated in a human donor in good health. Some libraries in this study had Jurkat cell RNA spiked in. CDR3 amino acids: CASRALLTNEKLFF. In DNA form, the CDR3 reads TGTGCCAGCAGGGCGCTTTTAACTAATGAAAAACTGTTTTTT.